Sequencing of this TCR beta chain was carried out in a study of shared clonotypes between healthy human individuals. Concerning this clone: Its target is unknown.

The length of the CDR3 is 15 residues. Trimming at V came to 4 bases and at J to 2 bases, leaving 4 bases not matched to a gene. Looked up from germline, CDR1 is SGDLS and CDR2 is YYNGEE. Every subset had its genomic DNA shared out evenly among several immunoSEQ plates. In the source study's methods: ImmunoSEQ sequences covered only the junction and lacked quality scores; filtering therefore differed. Clones were sequenced by immunoSEQ multiplex PCR, and TCRdb holds only the in-frame ones, with some missing. V and J calls and clone size are as listed in that table; D and trimming were resolved from the DNA. The sample has about 1 million clones; about 76% are singletons. Overall study results and limits: Blood was the only sampled material, and tissue repertoires likely differ.

The sample was memory CD4+ T cells sorted from blood. Documented subset: CD45RA-negative fraction. The genes are TRBV9 and TRBJ2-3; 10 bases map to TRBD2. The sequence came from a man between 18 and 29 years old in good health. The CDR3 region has the DNA TGTGCCAGCAGCCTGGGACTAGCGAACACAGATACGCAGTATTTT. This encodes CASSLGLANTDTQYF.